This TCR beta chain derives from a study of long-term antiretroviral therapy in people with HIV. To note about this clone: Its specificity is not known.

Version v3.0 of the immunoSEQ assay was performed at survey level. Profiled with immunoSEQ multiplex PCR; TCRdb holds only in-frame clones, not every one. Counted here are tens of thousands of clones, under 90% occurring once; the ten biggest clones make up roughly a sixth. Study outcomes and limitations: Repertoire composition at all time points was dominated by clones that had expanded before ART. Older ART regimens were possibly in use when the blood was collected between the mid-2000s and the late 2010s. Comparison with controls showed narrower CDR3 length ranges in HIV repertoires.

This receptor was taken from a man between 40 and 49 years old with HIV. The specimen was unsorted PBMCs, collected 0.5 years before starting antiretroviral therapy.

The CDR3 is CASSLGEQVKWTGELFF. CDR3 nucleotides: TGCGCCAGCAGCTTAGGAGAACAGGTCAAATGGACCGGGGAGCTGTTTTTT. The chain carries TRBV5-1 and TRBJ2-2; perhaps TRBD1 as D (5 bases). The CDR3 sequence is 17 residues long. The germline gives CDR1 SGHRS, CDR2 YFSETQ. The V end lost 2 bases, the J end lost 5 bases, and 19 bases lay between the germline ends.